This TCR beta chain appears in the sequencing data of a study of technical replicates of blood from a few donors. The CDR3 extends over 15 amino acids. In germline, CDR1 is SGHNT, CDR2 YYREEE (reference sequence). Trimming took 5 bases from V and 3 from J, leaving 15 bases between them. The method was immunoSEQ multiplex PCR; TCRdb's version includes in-frame clones alone and lacks a portion of them. The sample carries approximately 85,000 clones, 94% recorded once. The chain has TRBV5-4 and TRBJ2-1; D may be TRBD2 (6 bases). This TCR was sampled from a human donor in good health. Material: T cells isolated from PBMCs. Here the CDR3 reads CASRTRLEGYNEQFF. CDR3 coding DNA: TGTGCCAGCAGGACGAGACTAGAAGGCTACAATGAGCAGTTCTTC.